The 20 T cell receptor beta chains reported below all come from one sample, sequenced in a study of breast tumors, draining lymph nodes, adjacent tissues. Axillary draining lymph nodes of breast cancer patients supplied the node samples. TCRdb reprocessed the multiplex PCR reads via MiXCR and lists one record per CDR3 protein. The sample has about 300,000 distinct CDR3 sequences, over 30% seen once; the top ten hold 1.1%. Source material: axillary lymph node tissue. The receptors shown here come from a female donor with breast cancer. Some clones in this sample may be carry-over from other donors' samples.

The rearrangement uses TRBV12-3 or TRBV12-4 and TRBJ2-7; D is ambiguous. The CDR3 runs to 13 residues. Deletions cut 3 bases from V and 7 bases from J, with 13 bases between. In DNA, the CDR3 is TGTGCCAGCAGTTTGGAAGGGTCAGAAGAGCAGTACTTC. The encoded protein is CASSLEGSEEQYF.

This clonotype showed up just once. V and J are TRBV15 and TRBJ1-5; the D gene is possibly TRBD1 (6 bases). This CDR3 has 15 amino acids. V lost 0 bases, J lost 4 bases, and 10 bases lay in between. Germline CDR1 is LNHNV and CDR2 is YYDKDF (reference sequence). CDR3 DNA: TGTGCCACCAGCAGAGATAGGGGGGAAAATCAGCCCCAGCATTTT. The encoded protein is CATSRDRGENQPQHF.

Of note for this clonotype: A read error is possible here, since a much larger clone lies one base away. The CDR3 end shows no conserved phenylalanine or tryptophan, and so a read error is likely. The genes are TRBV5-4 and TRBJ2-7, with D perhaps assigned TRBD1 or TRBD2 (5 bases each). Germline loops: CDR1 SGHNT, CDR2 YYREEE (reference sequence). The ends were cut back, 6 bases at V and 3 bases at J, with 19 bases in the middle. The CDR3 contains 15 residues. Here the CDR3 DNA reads TGTGCCAGCACCAAACTCCGGGACGGAGGCTACGAGCAGTACCTC. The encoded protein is CASTKLRDGGYEQYL.

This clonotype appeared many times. The CDR3 spells CASSTRDREYSNQPQHF. The DNA of the CDR3 is TGCGCCAGCAGCACTCGGGACAGGGAATATAGCAATCAGCCCCAGCATTTT. The chain joins TRBV4-1 to TRBJ1-5; 9 nucleotides line up with TRBD1. The CDR3 is 17 residues long. With V trimmed by 5 bases and J by 0 bases, 8 bases remained unmatched. Germline V gene data show CDR1 as MGHRA and CDR2 as YSYEKL.

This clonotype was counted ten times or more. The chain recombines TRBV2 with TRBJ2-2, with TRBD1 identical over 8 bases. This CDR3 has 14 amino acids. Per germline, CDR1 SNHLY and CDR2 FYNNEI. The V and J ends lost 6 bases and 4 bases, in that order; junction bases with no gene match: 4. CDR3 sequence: CASRTQGVTGELFF. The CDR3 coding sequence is TGTGCCAGCAGAACACAGGGGGTCACCGGGGAGCTGTTTTTT. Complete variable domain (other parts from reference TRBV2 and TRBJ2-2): EPEVTQTPSHQVTQMGQEVILRCVPISNHLYFYWYRQILGQKVEFLVSFYNNEISEKSEIFDDQFSVERPDGSNFTLKIRSTKLEDSAMYFCASRTQGVTGELFFGEGSRLTVL.

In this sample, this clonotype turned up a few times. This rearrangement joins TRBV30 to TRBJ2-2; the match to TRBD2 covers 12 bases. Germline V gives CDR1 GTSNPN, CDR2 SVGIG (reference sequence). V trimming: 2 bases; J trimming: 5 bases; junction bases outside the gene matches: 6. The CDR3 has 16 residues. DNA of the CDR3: TGTGCCTGGAGTCTAGCGGGAGGGCCGAGAACCGGGGAGCTGTTTTTT. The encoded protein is CAWSLAGGPRTGELFF.

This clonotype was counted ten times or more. CDR3: CASSQTGAGRTGELFF. The CDR3 nucleotides are TGTGCCAGCAGTCAGACAGGGGCCGGGCGGACCGGGGAGCTGTTTTTT. J is TRBJ2-2 and V is TRBV7-9, with TRBD1 matching over 8 bases. Germline V gives CDR1 SEHNR, CDR2 FQNEAQ (reference sequence). V dropped 6 bases and J dropped 5; count of bases not matched to a gene: 11. The CDR3 is 16 residues long. The variable domain in full, with the rest retrieved from reference TRBV7-9 and TRBJ2-2, is DTGVSQNPRHKITKRGQNVTFRCDPISEHNRLYWYRQTLGQGPEFLTYFQNEAQLEKSRLLSDRFSAERPKGSFSTLEIQRTEQGDSAMYLCASSQTGAGRTGELFFGEGSRLTVL.

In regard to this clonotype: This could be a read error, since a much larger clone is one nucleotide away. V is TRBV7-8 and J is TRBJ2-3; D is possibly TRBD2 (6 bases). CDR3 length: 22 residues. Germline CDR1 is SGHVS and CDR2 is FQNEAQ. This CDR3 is CASSDGIEAGRTGTAPTDTQYF. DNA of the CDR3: TGCGCCAGCAGCGACGGCATAGAGGCAGGACGTACCGGGACTGCCCCCACAGATACGCAGTATTTT. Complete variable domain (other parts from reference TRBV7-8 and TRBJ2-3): GAGVSQSPRYKVAKRGQDVALRCDPISGHVSLFWYQQALGQGPEFLTYFQNEAQLDKSGLPSDRFFAERPEGSVSTLKIQRTQQEDSAVYLCASSDGIEAGRTGTAPTDTQYFGPGTRLTVL.

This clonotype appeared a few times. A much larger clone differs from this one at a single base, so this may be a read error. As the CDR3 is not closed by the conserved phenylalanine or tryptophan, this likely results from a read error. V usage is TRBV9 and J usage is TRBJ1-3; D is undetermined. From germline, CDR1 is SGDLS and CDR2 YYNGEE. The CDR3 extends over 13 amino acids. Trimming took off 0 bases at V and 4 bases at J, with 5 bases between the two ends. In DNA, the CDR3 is TGTGCCAGCAGCGTAGTCCCGGGAAACACCATATATTCT. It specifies CASSVVPGNTIYS.

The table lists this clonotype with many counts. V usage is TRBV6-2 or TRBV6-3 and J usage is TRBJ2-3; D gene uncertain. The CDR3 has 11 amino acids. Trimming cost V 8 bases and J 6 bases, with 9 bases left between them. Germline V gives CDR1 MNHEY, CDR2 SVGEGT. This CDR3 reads CASEGGDTQYF. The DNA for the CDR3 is TGTGCCAGCGAAGGCGGTGATACGCAGTATTTT.

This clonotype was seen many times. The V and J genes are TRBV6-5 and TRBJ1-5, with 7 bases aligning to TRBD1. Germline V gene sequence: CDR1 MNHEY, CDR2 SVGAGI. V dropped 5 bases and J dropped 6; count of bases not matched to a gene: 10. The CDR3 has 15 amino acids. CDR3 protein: CASSPLQGTLQPQHF. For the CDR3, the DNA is TGTGCCAGCAGTCCGCTACAGGGGACCCTTCAGCCCCAGCATTTT.

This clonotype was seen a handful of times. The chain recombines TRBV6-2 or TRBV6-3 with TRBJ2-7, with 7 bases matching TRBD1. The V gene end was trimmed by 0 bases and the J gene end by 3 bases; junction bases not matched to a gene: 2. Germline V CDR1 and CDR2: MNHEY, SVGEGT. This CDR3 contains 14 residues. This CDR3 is CASSYSRDSYEQYF. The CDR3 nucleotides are TGTGCCAGCAGTTACTCTCGGGACAGCTACGAGCAGTACTTC.

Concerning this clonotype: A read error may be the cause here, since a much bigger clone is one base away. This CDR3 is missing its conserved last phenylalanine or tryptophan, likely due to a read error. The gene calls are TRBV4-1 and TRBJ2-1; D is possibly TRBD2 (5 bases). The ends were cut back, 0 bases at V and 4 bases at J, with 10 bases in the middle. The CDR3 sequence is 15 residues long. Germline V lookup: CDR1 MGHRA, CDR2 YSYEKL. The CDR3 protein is CASSQERTEYNEQFL. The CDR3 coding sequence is TGCGCCAGCAGCCAAGAAAGGACTGAGTACAATGAGCAGTTCCTC.

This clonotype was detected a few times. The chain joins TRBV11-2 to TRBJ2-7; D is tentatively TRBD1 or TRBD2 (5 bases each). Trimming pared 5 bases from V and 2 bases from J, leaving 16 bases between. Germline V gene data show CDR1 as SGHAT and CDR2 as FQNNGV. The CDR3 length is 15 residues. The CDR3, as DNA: TGTGCCAGCAGCCCAACCTTGGGACCCGCCTACGAGCAGTACTTC. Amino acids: CASSPTLGPAYEQYF.

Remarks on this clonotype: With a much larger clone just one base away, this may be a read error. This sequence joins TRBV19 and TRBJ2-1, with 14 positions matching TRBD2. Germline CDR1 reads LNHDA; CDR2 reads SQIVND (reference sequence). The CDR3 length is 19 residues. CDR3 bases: TGTGCCAGTAGTATCAAGCCGGGACTAGCGGGAGTGGGATACAATGAGCAGTCCTTC. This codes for CASSIKPGLAGVGYNEQSF.

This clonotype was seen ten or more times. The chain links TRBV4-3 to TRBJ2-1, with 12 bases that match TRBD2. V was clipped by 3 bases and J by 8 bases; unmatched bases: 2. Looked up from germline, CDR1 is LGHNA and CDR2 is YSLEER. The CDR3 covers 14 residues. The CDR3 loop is CASSQTSGSYEQFF. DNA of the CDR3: TGCGCCAGCAGCCAGACTAGCGGGAGTTATGAGCAGTTCTTC.

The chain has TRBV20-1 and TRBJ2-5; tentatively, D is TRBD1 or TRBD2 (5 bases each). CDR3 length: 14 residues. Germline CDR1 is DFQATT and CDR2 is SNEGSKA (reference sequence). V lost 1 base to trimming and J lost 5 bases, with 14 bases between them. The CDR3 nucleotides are TGCAGTGCTAGAGTCGTCGGGGCCTGGGAGACCCAGTACTTC. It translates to CSARVVGAWETQYF.

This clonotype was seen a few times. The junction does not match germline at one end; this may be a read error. The CDR3 here is CVSSRTPSGTGELFF. Here the CDR3 DNA reads TGCGTCAGCAGCCGGACCCCATCGGGGACCGGGGAGCTGTTTTTT. The chain uses TRBV5-1 and TRBJ2-2; tentative D call: TRBD2 (5 bases). CDR1 is SGHRS and CDR2 is YFSETQ in the germline V gene. This CDR3 spans 15 amino acids. Full variable domain (missing parts from reference TRBV5-1 and TRBJ2-2): KAGVTQTPRYLIKTRGQQVTLSCSPISGHRSVSWYQQTPGQGLQFLFEYFSETQRNKGNFPGRFSGRQFSNSRSEMNVSTLELGDSALYLCVSSRTPSGTGELFFGEGSRLTVL.

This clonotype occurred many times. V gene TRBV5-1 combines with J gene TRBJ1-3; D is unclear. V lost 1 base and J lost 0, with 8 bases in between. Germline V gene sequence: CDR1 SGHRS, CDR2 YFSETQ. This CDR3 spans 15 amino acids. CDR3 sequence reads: CASSLSQLSGNTIYF. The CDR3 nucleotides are TGCGCCAGCAGCTTGTCACAGCTCTCTGGAAACACCATATATTTT.

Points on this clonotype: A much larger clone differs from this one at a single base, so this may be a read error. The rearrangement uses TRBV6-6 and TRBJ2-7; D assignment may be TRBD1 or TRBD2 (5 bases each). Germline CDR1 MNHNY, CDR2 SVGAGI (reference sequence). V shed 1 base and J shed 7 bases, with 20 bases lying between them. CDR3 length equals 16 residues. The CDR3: CASSYFGAGLVLEQYF. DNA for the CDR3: TGTGCCAGCAGTTACTTCGGGGCAGGTCTGGTATTGGAGCAGTACTTC.